These 19 T cell receptor beta chains came from one sample sequenced in a study of glioma-infiltrating T cells. The iRepertoire nested amplicon-rescue multiplex PCR amplified TCR alpha and beta CDR3s from RNA. TCRdb recomputed calls from the multiplex PCR reads with MiXCR, one row per CDR3 protein. Of around 130,000 distinct CDR3 sequences in the sample, around 25% are singletons; the top ten hold around a quarter. The sample consisted of glioma tissue, nonneoplastic brain tissue, or PBMCs (not recorded which). The receptors come from a human donor with low-grade glioma or glioblastoma, undergoing nonglioma brain surgery, or in good health (not recorded which).

This chain links TRBV28 with TRBJ2-1; 9 bases fit TRBD2. CDR3 length equals 13 residues. Germline CDR1 reads MDHEN; CDR2 reads SYDVKM. The junction had 2 bases not matched to a gene; V was cut back by 3 bases and J by 8 bases. The DNA for the CDR3 is TGTGCCAGCAGTTTGGGACTAGCCTATGAGCAGTTCTTC. It encodes CASSLGLAYEQFF.

This clonotype was picked up many times. The genes are TRBV6-1 and TRBJ2-3, with 9 nucleotides matching TRBD1. This CDR3 comprises 17 residues. CDR1 and CDR2 from the germline V gene are MNHNS and SASEGT. The junction had 5 bases not matched to a gene; V was cut back by 0 bases and J by 1 base. CDR3 in amino acids: CASSEAGTGRGTDTQYF. The CDR3 region has the DNA TGTGCCAGCAGTGAAGCGGGGACAGGGAGGGGCACAGATACGCAGTATTTT.

The sample holds many counts of this clonotype. V gene TRBV7-9 combines with J gene TRBJ1-1, with a weak D call TRBD1 (5 bases). Trimming removed 1 base at V and 3 bases at J, with 9 bases between. Germline CDR1 SEHNR, CDR2 FQNEAQ (reference sequence). This CDR3 has 14 residues. In DNA, the CDR3 is TGTGCCAGCAGCTTAGGGGACGTCGACACTGAAGCTTTCTTT. Its protein product is CASSLGDVDTEAFF.

The chain joins TRBV6-1 to TRBJ2-5, with 13 bases identical to TRBD2. Unmatched junction bases numbered 3, after V lost 3 bases and J lost 2 bases. This CDR3 is 16 amino acids long. Germline loops: CDR1 MNHNS, CDR2 SASEGT. As DNA, the CDR3 is TGTGCCAGCAGTGACGGACTAGCGGGGGCTCAAGAGACCCAGTACTTC. This encodes CASSDGLAGAQETQYF.

The chain uses TRBV28 and TRBJ2-7, with 14 bases that match TRBD2. Germline V lookup: CDR1 MDHEN, CDR2 SYDVKM. The CDR3 extends over 16 amino acids. Trimming cost V 7 bases and J 0 bases; bases outside gene matches: 5. CDR3 nucleotides: TGTGCCAGCACCCCGGGGACTAGCGGGGGCTCCTACGAGCAGTACGTC. Its translation is CASTPGTSGGSYEQYV.

The CDR3 loop is CASRLLLTATNEKLFF. The CDR3 nucleotides are TGTGCCAGCAGACTATTGCTGACAGCAACTAATGAAAAACTGTTTTTT. This chain links TRBV6-1 with TRBJ1-4; a possible D gene is TRBD1 (5 bases). Trimming removed 6 bases at V and 0 bases at J, with 14 bases between. The CDR3 runs 16 residues. CDR1 and CDR2 (germline): MNHNS, SASEGT.

This chain links TRBV12-3 or TRBV12-4 with TRBJ1-6; no firm D call. The CDR3 is 13 amino acids. V lost 8 bases and J lost 9, with 14 bases in between. CDR3 sequence (DNA): TGTGCCAGCCATCAGTCGGGTTCTTCACCCCTCCACTTT. It encodes CASHQSGSSPLHF.

There are many counts of this clonotype. The chain employs TRBV28 and TRBJ1-1; D is uncertain. CDR3 length equals 12 residues. Germline values: CDR1 MDHEN, CDR2 SYDVKM. Trimming removed 6 bases at V and 11 bases at J, with 16 bases between. The CDR3 region has the DNA TGTGCCAGCAGCCTAAGGACCTCCTGGGCTTTCTTT. It yields the protein CASSLRTSWAFF.

This clonotype was recorded many times. The chain employs TRBV14 and TRBJ1-1, with TRBD1 as a possible D gene (5 bases). Trimming shortened V by 5 bases and J by 7 bases, and 14 bases separated the two germline ends. Germline CDR1 reads SGHDN; CDR2 reads FVKESK. The CDR3 is 13 amino acids. DNA for the CDR3: TGTGCCAGCAGCTACTACGGGGGACGTGAAGCTTTCTTT. This sequence encodes CASSYYGGREAFF. Full variable domain (remainder filled in from reference TRBV14 and TRBJ1-1): EAGVTQFPSHSVIEKGQTVTLRCDPISGHDNLYWYRRVMGKEIKFLLHFVKESKQDESGMPNNRFLAERTGGTYSTLKVQPAELEDSGVYFCASSYYGGREAFFGQGTRLTVV.

The chain employs TRBV29-1 and TRBJ1-1; no reliable D call. CDR3 size: 11 residues. V was shortened by 1 base and J by 11 bases, with 11 bases between the two germline ends. The V gene's germline CDR1 is SQVTM and CDR2 ANQGSEA. The CDR3 bases are TGCAGCGTTGAAGGCGGCGACGGGGCTTTCTTT. This translates into CSVEGGDGAFF.

This clonotype was found many times. The chain employs TRBV6-1 and TRBJ2-3, with D maybe TRBD1 (6 bases). The V end was cut by 11 bases, the J end by 3 bases, with 18 bases between. The length of the CDR3 is 14 residues. CDR1 MNHNS and CDR2 SASEGT come from the germline V gene. The DNA for the CDR3 is TGTGCCGCGAAGCAGGCAAGGGGGACAGATACGCAGTATTTT. Protein: CAAKQARGTDTQYF.

This clonotype was recorded many times. This sequence joins TRBV6-1 and TRBJ1-3; the D is unclear. Trimming shortened V by 5 bases and J by 0 bases, and 8 bases separated the two germline ends. Germline values: CDR1 MNHNS, CDR2 SASEGT. The CDR3 loop spans 14 amino acids. Here the CDR3 reads CASSPHPSGNTIYF. CDR3 bases: TGTGCCAGCAGTCCCCATCCCTCTGGAAACACCATATATTTT.

The DNA for the CDR3 is TGTGCCAGTAGTACACAGGGAATCAATCAGCCCCAGCATTTT. As protein: CASSTQGINQPQHF. V usage is TRBV19 and J usage is TRBJ1-5; D possibly corresponds to TRBD1 (6 bases). The V gene's germline CDR1 is LNHDA and CDR2 SQIVND (reference sequence). V lost 4 bases to trimming and J lost 3 bases, with 10 bases between them. CDR3 length equals 14 residues. The full variable domain, in which reference TRBV19 and TRBJ1-5 provide the parts outside the CDR3, is DGGITQSPKYLFRKEGQNVTLSCEQNLNHDAMYWYRQDPGQGLRLIYYSQIVNDFQKGDIAEGYSVSREKKESFPLTVTSAQKNPTAFYLCASSTQGINQPQHFGDGTRLSIL.

The chain combines TRBV7-3 with TRBJ2-3; 9 nucleotides agree with TRBD2. The ends lost 3 bases at V and 1 base at J; junction bases unmatched: 2. Germline CDR1 reads SGHTA; CDR2 reads FQGTGA. The CDR3 is 15 amino acids. CDR3: CASSFIAGGTDTQYF. The CDR3 bases are TGTGCCAGCAGCTTTATAGCGGGGGGCACAGATACGCAGTATTTT.

This clonotype has more than one count but fewer than ten. This chain joins TRBV7-6 and TRBJ2-1; 8 bases match TRBD2. The V and J ends lost 10 bases and 3 bases, in that order; junction bases with no gene match: 5. CDR3 length: 13 amino acids. Germline V CDR1 and CDR2: SGHVS, FNYEAQ. The chain's CDR3 is CATSGGLYNEQFF. The DNA for the CDR3 is TGTGCCACTTCGGGGGGGCTCTACAATGAGCAGTTCTTC.

This clonotype was observed a handful of times. The V call is TRBV14, the J call TRBJ1-2, with TRBD1 as a possible D gene (5 bases). The CDR3 is made up of 17 amino acids. V lost 0 bases and J lost 0, with 14 bases in between. Germline values: CDR1 SGHDN, CDR2 FVKESK. CDR3 nucleotide sequence: TGTGCCAGCAGCCAAGACTGGCCAGGGCCATCTAACTATGGCTACACCTTC. Its translation is CASSQDWPGPSNYGYTF. Combining the CDR3 with reference TRBV14 and TRBJ1-2 gives the whole variable domain EAGVTQFPSHSVIEKGQTVTLRCDPISGHDNLYWYRRVMGKEIKFLLHFVKESKQDESGMPNNRFLAERTGGTYSTLKVQPAELEDSGVYFCASSQDWPGPSNYGYTFGSGTRLTVV.

The gene calls are TRBV28 and TRBJ1-1; a weak D match, TRBD1 (6 bases). CDR1 MDHEN and CDR2 SYDVKM come from the germline V gene. This CDR3 has 13 residues. As DNA, the CDR3 is TGTGCGTCCAGGGGATGGGGGAACACTGAAGCTTTCTTT. Amino acid sequence: CASRGWGNTEAFF. The full variable domain, completed using reference TRBV28 and TRBJ1-1, is DVKVTQSSRYLVKRTGEKVFLECVQDMDHENMFWYRQDPGLGLRLIYFSYDVKMKEKGDIPEGYSVSREKKERFSLILESASTNQTSMYLCASRGWGNTEAFFGQGTRLTVV.

This clonotype was counted at least ten times. The chain carries TRBV6-1 and TRBJ1-1; D is uncertain. This CDR3 has 14 residues. Germline V gene sequence: CDR1 MNHNS, CDR2 SASEGT. Trimming took off 6 bases at V and 0 bases at J, with 11 bases between the two ends. The CDR3 loop reads CASREAGMNTEAFF. CDR3 nucleotides: TGTGCCAGCAGGGAGGCGGGGATGAACACTGAAGCTTTCTTT.

The sample holds one count of this clonotype. A read error is possible here, since a much larger clone lies one base away. The rearrangement links TRBV28 to TRBJ1-1; no clear D gene. The CDR3 consists of 14 residues. Trimming stripped 2 bases from V and 5 bases from J, with 12 bases between. Germline CDR1 reads MDHEN; CDR2 reads SYDVKM. In nucleotides, the CDR3 is TGTGCCAGCAGTTTAGGGTTGTGGAGAACTGAAGCTTTCTTT. Amino acid sequence: CASSLGLWRTEAFF. Filled out from reference TRBV28 and TRBJ1-1, the complete variable domain reads DVKVTQSSRYLVKRTGEKVFLECVQDMDHENMFWYRQDPGLGLRLIYFSYDVKMKEKGDIPEGYSVSREKKERFSLILESASTNQTSMYLCASSLGLWRTEAFFGQGTRLTVV.